Detailed here is one T cell receptor (beta chain). Antigen unknown. This entry belongs to a study of blood T cells in healthy people across ages. The study's findings and limits: Long-lived donors had more naive CD4+ cells and higher diversity than aged donors.

CDR3 size: 13 residues. Germline V gene data show CDR1 as MNHEY and CDR2 as SMNVEV (reference sequence). The total RNA that was extracted per sample amounted to at least 5 micrograms. A sample-barcoded 5' primer and a J-beta primer mix were used in a second PCR of roughly 6 to 11 cycles. TCRdb called the 5' RACE reads again in MiXCR, with one record for every CDR3 protein. Of 650,000 or so distinct CDR3 sequences in the sample, 40% to 65% were seen once. The source of this sequence is a woman older than 75 in good health. The gene calls are TRBV27 and TRBJ2-5; D uncertain. The J call may be in error: the DNA end matches TRBJ2-7 better. Sequenced sample: blood. CDR3 protein: CASSSLNLYEQYF. CDR3 DNA: TGTGCCAGCAGTTCCCTTAACCTTTACGAGCAGTACTTC.